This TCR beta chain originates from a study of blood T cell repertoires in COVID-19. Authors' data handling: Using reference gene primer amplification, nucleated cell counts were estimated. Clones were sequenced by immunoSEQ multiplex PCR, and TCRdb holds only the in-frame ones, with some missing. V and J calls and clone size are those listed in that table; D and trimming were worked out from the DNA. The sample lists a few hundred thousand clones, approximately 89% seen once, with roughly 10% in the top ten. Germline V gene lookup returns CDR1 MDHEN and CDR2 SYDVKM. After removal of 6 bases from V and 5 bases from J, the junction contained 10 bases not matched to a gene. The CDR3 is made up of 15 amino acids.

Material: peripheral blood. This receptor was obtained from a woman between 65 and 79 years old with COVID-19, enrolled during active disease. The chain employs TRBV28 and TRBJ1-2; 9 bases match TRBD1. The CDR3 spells CASRRYTGGAYGYTF. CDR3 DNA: TGTGCCAGCAGGCGCTATACAGGGGGCGCTTATGGCTACACCTTC.